These 9 T cell receptor beta chains share one sample of origin, sequenced in a study of blood T cell repertoires in COVID-19. This table comes from immunoSEQ multiplex PCR, and its TCRdb copy is limited to in-frame clones, with some not included. The data show 300,000 to 350,000 clones, roughly 87% seen once. The specimen sequenced was peripheral blood. These TCRs come from a woman aged 55-70 years with COVID-19, enrolled during active disease.

This rearrangement joins TRBV28 to TRBJ1-1, with TRBD1 matching 7 bases. CDR1 is MDHEN, CDR2 SYDVKM, per germline. This CDR3 contains 13 residues. J gave up 4 bases and V 6 bases, and 5 bases lay outside the gene matches. CDR3 protein: CASRNSGGTEAFF. CDR3 coding DNA: TGTGCCAGCAGGAACTCAGGGGGCACTGAAGCTTTCTTT. The variable domain in full, with the rest retrieved from reference TRBV28 and TRBJ1-1, is DVKVTQSSRYLVKRTGEKVFLECVQDMDHENMFWYRQDPGLGLRLIYFSYDVKMKEKGDIPEGYSVSREKKERFSLILESASTNQTSMYLCASRNSGGTEAFFGQGTRLTVV.

CDR3 residues: CASSLRGTGGELFF. DNA of the CDR3: TGTGCCAGCAGCTTAAGGGGGACCGGGGGGGAGCTGTTTTTT. The chain uses TRBV11-2 and TRBJ2-2, with a weak D call TRBD1 (6 bases). Germline CDR1 reads SGHAT; CDR2 reads FQNNGV. V lost 2 bases and J 8 bases, leaving 12 bases between the germline ends. CDR3 length: 14 amino acids. Looking up the rest from reference TRBV11-2 and TRBJ2-2 gives the full variable domain: EAGVAQSPRYKIIEKRQSVAFWCNPISGHATLYWYQQILGQGPKLLIQFQNNGVVDDSQLPKDRFSAERLKGVDSTLKIQPAKLEDSAVYLCASSLRGTGGELFFGEGSRLTVL.

The V gene is TRBV14, the J gene TRBJ1-1; D remains unclear. Germline loops: CDR1 SGHDN, CDR2 FVKESK. The CDR3 loop spans 13 amino acids. Trimming shortened V by 4 bases and J by 1 base, and 7 bases separated the two germline ends. The CDR3 DNA reads TGTGCCAGCAGCCTTCAAAAGAACACTGAAGCTTTCTTT. This gives the protein CASSLQKNTEAFF.

V and J are TRBV2 and TRBJ1-2; D call uncertain. V lost 10 bases and J 4 bases, leaving 13 bases between the germline ends. The CDR3 has 12 amino acids. Germline V gives CDR1 SNHLY, CDR2 FYNNEI. CDR3 protein: CATSGQTYGYTF. CDR3 DNA sequence: TGTGCCACAAGCGGGCAGACCTATGGCTACACCTTC.

The V and J genes are TRBV6-5 and TRBJ1-4, with unresolved D. V lost 6 bases, J lost 0 bases, and 8 bases lay in between. The CDR3 contains 14 residues. Looked up from germline, CDR1 is MNHEY and CDR2 is SVGAGI. CDR3 in DNA: TGTGCCAGCAGGCCACAAGCAACTAATGAAAAACTGTTTTTT. It specifies CASRPQATNEKLFF.

This sequence joins TRBV29-1 and TRBJ2-3; D may be TRBD2 (6 bases). The CDR3 covers 13 residues. Germline V lookup: CDR1 SQVTM, CDR2 ANQGSEA. Trimming took 8 bases from V and 4 from J, leaving 16 bases between them. This chain's CDR3 is CSYWVGTADTQYF. In DNA, the CDR3 is TGCAGCTACTGGGTAGGGACTGCAGATACGCAGTATTTT.

This clone was detected only once. V is TRBV9 and J is TRBJ2-1; D possibly corresponds to TRBD1 (5 bases). The CDR3 is made up of 15 amino acids. The V end was cut by 4 bases, the J end by 6 bases, with 17 bases between. Germline V gene data show CDR1 as SGDLS and CDR2 as YYNGEE. The CDR3 spells CASSIQDLSVNEQFF. The DNA of the CDR3 is TGTGCCAGCAGCATACAGGATTTATCGGTCAATGAGCAGTTCTTC.

The J gene is TRBJ1-4, the V gene TRBV5-4; 7 bases fit TRBD1. The CDR3 runs 14 residues. With 4 bases clipped from V and 7 bases from J, the junction kept 7 bases outside the gene matches. Germline V CDR1 and CDR2: SGHNT, YYREEE (reference sequence). This CDR3 reads CASSRGGAAEKLFF. The CDR3 region has the DNA TGTGCCAGCAGCCGAGGGGGCGCGGCTGAAAAACTGTTTTTT.

The chain is built from TRBV28 and TRBJ2-3, with TRBD1 identical over 11 bases. The CDR3 loop spans 15 amino acids. V was clipped by 4 bases and J by 5 bases; unmatched bases: 5. Germline assignment: CDR1 MDHEN and CDR2 SYDVKM. The CDR3, as DNA: TGTGCCAGCAGTTCGGGACAGGGGGTAATAGATACGCAGTATTTT. It specifies CASSSGQGVIDTQYF.